This T cell receptor (beta chain) was sequenced in a study of human T cells and chemical hapten exposure. MiXCR, run by TCRdb on the RACE reads, gives a single entry per CDR3 protein. The repertoire holds roughly 40,000 distinct CDR3 sequences, with 9.5% to 15% as singletons. The time point denotes: pre-sensitization, week 0. Indicated treatment: therapeutic diphenylcyclopropenone sensitization with weekly scalp DPC. Patches went on only after blood had been drawn each time. This clonotype showed up many times. As yet, its antigen is unknown. Points from the study as a whole: Expanded TCRs grouped into significantly more large CDR3 similarity clusters than controls produced.

The input for sequencing was whole blood, taken in connection with sensitization to the hapten diphenylcyclopropenone (DPC). This TCR came from a woman in her thirties with alopecia areata. Some clones in this sample may be carry-over from other donors' samples.

The CDR3 is CASSSENYGYTF. CDR3 sequence (DNA): TGCGCCAGCAGCTCTGAAAACTATGGCTACACCTTC. The chain recombines TRBV5-1 with TRBJ1-2; no clear D. The CDR3 extends over 12 amino acids. Germline V gene lookup returns CDR1 SGHRS and CDR2 YFSETQ. V dropped 3 bases and J dropped 2 bases, with 5 bases sitting between them.